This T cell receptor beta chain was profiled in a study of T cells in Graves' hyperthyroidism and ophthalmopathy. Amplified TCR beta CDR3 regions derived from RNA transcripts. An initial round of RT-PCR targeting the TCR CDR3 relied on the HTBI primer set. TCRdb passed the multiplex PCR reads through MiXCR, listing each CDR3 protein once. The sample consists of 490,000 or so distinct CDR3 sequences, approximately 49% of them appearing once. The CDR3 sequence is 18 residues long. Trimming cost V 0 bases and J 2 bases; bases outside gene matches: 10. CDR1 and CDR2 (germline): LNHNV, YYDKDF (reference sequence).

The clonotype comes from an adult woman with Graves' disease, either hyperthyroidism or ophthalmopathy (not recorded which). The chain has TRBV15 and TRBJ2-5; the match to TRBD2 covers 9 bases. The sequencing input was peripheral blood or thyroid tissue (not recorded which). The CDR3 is CATSRDLAGGREQETQYF. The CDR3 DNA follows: TGTGCCACCAGCAGAGACCTCGCGGGCGGGAGGGAGCAAGAGACCCAGTACTTC.